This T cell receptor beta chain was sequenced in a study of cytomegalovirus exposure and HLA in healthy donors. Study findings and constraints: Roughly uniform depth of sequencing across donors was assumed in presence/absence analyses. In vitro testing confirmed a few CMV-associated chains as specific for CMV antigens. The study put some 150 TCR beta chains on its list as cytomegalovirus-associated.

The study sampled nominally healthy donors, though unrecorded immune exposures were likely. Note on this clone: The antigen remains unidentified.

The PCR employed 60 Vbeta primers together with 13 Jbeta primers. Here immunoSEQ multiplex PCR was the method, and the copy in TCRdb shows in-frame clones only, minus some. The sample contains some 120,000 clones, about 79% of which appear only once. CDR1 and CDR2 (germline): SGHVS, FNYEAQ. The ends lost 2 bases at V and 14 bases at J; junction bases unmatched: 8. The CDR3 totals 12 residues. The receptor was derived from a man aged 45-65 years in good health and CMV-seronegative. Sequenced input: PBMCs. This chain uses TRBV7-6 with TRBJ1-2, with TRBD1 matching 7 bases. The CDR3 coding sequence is TGTGCCAGCAGCTTAACGGGACAGCTACTTACCTTC. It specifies CASSLTGQLLTF. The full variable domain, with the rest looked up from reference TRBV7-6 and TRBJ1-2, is GAGVSQSPRYKVTKRGQDVALRCDPISGHVSLYWYRQALGQGPEFLTYFNYEAQQDKSGLPNDRFSAERPEGSISTLTIQRTEQRDSAMYRCASSLTGQLLTFGSGTRLTVV.